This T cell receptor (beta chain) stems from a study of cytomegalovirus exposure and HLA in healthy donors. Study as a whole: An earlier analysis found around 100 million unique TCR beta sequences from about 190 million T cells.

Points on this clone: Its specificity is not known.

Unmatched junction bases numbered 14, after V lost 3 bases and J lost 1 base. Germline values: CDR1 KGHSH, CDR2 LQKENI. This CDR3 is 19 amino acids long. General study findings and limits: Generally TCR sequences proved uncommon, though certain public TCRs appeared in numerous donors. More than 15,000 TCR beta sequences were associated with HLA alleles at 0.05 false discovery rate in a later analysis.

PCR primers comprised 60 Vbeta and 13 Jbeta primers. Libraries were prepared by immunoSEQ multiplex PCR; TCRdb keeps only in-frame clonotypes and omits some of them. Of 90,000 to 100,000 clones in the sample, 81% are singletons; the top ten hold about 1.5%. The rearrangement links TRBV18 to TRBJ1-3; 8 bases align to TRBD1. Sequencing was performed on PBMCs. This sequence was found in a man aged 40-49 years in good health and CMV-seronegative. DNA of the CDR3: TGTGCCAGCTCACCTGTTGGCGTGACAGGGGCGAGTTCTGGAAACACCATATATTTT. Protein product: CASSPVGVTGASSGNTIYF.